This T cell receptor beta chain was recovered during a study of T cell responses to AZD1222 COVID-19 vaccine. Study overall: Pooling was applied to second doses at about 4 or about 12 weeks. Findings of the study overall: Following two doses of AZD1222, Spike-specific TCR breadth and depth rose. Among AZD1222 vaccinees, only six or seven were seropositive at baseline. The study sampled repertoires only after the peak T cell response.

On this clone itself: Its cognate antigen is unknown.

Profiled with immunoSEQ multiplex PCR; TCRdb holds only in-frame clones, not every one. The sample lists about 120,000 clones; roughly 93% were seen once. V lost 2 bases, J lost 4 bases, and 11 bases lay in between. The CDR3 length is 15 residues. Looked up from germline, CDR1 is SGHVS and CDR2 is FQNEAQ. The TCR sequence derives from an adult in good health. The V and J genes are TRBV7-8 and TRBJ2-2; D ambiguous. Sequences were derived from peripheral blood, sampled on day 0 of AZD1222 vaccination. CDR3 bases: TGTGCCAGCAGCTTATATTGGGTTGGCACCGGGGAGCTGTTTTTT. This translates into CASSLYWVGTGELFF.